The 8 T cell receptor beta chains listed next were all sequenced from one sample in a study of regulatory T cells in long-lasting Graves disease. The time point here: newly diagnosed GD, antithyroid drugs for less than 3 months. From PBMCs, RNA was extracted and then used to make the TCR library. Building of the TCR beta libraries involved iRepertoire HTBI primers and Arm-PCR of CDR3 regions. TCRdb redid the calling of the multiplex PCR reads with MiXCR, one entry per CDR3 protein. The table lists roughly 350,000 distinct CDR3 sequences, over 15% of them singletons. These records were also assigned to another study, of T cells in Graves' hyperthyroidism and ophthalmopathy.

The input for sequencing was peripheral blood mononuclear cells (PBMCs), taken at new diagnosis, from a patient treated with antithyroid drugs. Receptors were obtained from a man aged 35 to 55 with Graves disease.

V gene TRBV5-1 combines with J gene TRBJ2-3, with 8 bases that match TRBD2. The J segment lost 7 bases and the V segment lost 2 bases, leaving 6 bases of the junction unmatched. The CDR3 totals 14 residues. CDR1 and CDR2 from the germline V gene are SGHRS and YFSETQ. CDR3 sequence (DNA): TGCGCCAGCAGCTTCTCAGCGGGGGCCTATACGCAGTATTTT. Its translation is CASSFSAGAYTQYF.

The V call is TRBV3-1, the J call TRBJ2-1; a possible D gene is TRBD2 (5 bases). V gave up 2 bases and J gave up 6 bases, with 8 bases separating them. The CDR3 has 13 residues. The germline CDR1 and CDR2 sequences are LGHDT and YNNKEL (reference sequence). The CDR3 protein is CASSQRAANEQFF. In DNA form, the CDR3 reads TGTGCCAGCAGCCAAAGAGCGGCCAATGAGCAGTTCTTC.

This clonotype was picked up many times. V gene TRBV30 combines with J gene TRBJ1-1; a possible D gene is TRBD1 (5 bases). Germline-derived CDR1 and CDR2 are GTSNPN and SVGIG (reference sequence). Trimming took off 5 bases at V and 4 bases at J, with 17 bases between the two ends. The CDR3 loop spans 14 amino acids. The CDR3 DNA reads as TGTGCCTGGGGGGCCGCGGGGGTATTCACTGAAGCTTTCTTT. Translating gives CAWGAAGVFTEAFF.

There are many counts of this clonotype. This chain links TRBV11-1 with TRBJ2-7; 9 nucleotides line up with TRBD1. The V and J ends lost 5 bases and 2 bases, in that order; junction bases with no gene match: 4. In germline, CDR1 is SGHAT, CDR2 FQDESV (reference sequence). The CDR3 consists of 14 residues. As DNA, the CDR3 is TGTGCCAGCAGCCTGGACAGGGGCCCCTACGAGCAGTACTTC. Translation: CASSLDRGPYEQYF.

This clonotype has at least ten counts. The junction does not match germline at one end; this may be a read error. The chain joins TRBV20-1 to TRBJ2-2, with 7 bases that match TRBD2. The CDR3 covers 16 residues. Germline assignment: CDR1 DFQATT and CDR2 SNEGSKA (reference sequence). The CDR3 spells CSGRGLGDPNTGELFF. CDR3 nucleotides: TGCAGTGGTAGAGGACTAGGAGACCCGAACACCGGGGAGCTGTTTTTT.

This clonotype was picked up many times. J is TRBJ2-3 and V is TRBV5-8, with 15 bases that match TRBD2. The length of the CDR3 is 18 residues. Trimming at V came to 4 bases and at J to 0 bases, leaving 6 bases not matched to a gene. Germline V CDR1 and CDR2: SGHTS, YDEGEE. CDR3 coding DNA: TGTGCCAGCAGCATGGGACTAGCGGGGGGACCTAGCACAGATACGCAGTATTTT. Translating it yields CASSMGLAGGPSTDTQYF.

V is TRBV2 and J is TRBJ1-4; 8 bases agree with TRBD1. The CDR3 runs 14 residues. After removal of 6 bases from V and 4 bases from J, the junction contained 4 bases not matched to a gene. Germline V gives CDR1 SNHLY, CDR2 FYNNEI. In nucleotides, the CDR3 is TGTGCCAGCAGGATGACAGGGGTTAATGAAAAACTGTTTTTT. Protein product: CASRMTGVNEKLFF. The full variable domain, rest sourced from reference TRBV2 and TRBJ1-4, is EPEVTQTPSHQVTQMGQEVILRCVPISNHLYFYWYRQILGQKVEFLVSFYNNEISEKSEIFDDQFSVERPDGSNFTLKIRSTKLEDSAMYFCASRMTGVNEKLFFGSGTQLSVL.

This clonotype occurred many times. The chain is built from TRBV18 and TRBJ2-5, with D tentatively TRBD2 (6 bases). Germline CDR1 reads KGHSH; CDR2 reads LQKENI. This CDR3 has 13 residues. The germline V and J ends were trimmed by 4 bases and 8 bases, with 14 bases remaining between them. CDR3 DNA: TGTGCCAGCTCACTAGCGGATCTGGATACCCAGTACTTC. It encodes CASSLADLDTQYF.